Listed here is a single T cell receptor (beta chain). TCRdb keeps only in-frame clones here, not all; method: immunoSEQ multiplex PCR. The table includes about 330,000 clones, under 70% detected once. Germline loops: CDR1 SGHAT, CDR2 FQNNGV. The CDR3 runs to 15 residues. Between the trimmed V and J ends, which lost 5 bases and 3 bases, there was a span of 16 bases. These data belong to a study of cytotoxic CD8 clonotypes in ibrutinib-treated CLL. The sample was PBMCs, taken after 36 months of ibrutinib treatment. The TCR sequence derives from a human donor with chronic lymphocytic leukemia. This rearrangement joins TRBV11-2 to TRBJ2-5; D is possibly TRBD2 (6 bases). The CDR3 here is CASSPGFGGKETQYF. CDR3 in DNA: TGTGCCAGCAGCCCTGGTTTCGGGGGAAAAGAGACCCAGTACTTC.